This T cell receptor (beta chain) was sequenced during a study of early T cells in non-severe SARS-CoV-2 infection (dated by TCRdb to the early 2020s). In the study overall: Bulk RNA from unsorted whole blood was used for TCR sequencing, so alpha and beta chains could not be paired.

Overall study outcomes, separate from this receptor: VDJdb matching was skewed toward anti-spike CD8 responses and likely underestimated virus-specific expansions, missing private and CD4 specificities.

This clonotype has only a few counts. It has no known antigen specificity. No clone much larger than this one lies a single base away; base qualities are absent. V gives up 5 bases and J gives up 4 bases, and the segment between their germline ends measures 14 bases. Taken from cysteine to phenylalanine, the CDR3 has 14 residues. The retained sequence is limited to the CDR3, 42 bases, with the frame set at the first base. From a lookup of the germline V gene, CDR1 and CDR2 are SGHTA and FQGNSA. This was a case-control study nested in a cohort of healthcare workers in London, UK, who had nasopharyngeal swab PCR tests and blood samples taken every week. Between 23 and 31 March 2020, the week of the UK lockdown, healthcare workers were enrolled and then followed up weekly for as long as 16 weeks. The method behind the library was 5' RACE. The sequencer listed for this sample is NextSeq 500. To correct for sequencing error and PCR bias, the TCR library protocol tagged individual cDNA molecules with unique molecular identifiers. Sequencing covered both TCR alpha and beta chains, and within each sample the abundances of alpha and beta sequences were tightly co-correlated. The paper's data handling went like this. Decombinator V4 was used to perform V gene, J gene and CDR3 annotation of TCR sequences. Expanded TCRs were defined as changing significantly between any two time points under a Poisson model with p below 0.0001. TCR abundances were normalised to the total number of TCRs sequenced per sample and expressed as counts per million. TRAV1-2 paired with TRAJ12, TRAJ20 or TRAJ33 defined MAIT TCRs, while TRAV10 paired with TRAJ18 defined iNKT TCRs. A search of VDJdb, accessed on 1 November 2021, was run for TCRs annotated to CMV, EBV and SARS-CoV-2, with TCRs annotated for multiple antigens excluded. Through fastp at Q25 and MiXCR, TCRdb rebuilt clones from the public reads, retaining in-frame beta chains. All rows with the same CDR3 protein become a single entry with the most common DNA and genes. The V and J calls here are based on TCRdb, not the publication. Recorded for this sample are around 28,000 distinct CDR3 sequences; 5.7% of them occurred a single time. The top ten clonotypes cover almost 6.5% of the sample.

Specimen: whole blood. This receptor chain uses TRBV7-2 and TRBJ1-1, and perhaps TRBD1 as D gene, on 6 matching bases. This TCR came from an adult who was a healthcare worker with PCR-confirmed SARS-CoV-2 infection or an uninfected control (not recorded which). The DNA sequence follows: TGTGCCAGCAGCCCGAGGGGGTGGTTCACTGAAGCTTTCTTT. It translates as CASSPRGWFTEAFF.